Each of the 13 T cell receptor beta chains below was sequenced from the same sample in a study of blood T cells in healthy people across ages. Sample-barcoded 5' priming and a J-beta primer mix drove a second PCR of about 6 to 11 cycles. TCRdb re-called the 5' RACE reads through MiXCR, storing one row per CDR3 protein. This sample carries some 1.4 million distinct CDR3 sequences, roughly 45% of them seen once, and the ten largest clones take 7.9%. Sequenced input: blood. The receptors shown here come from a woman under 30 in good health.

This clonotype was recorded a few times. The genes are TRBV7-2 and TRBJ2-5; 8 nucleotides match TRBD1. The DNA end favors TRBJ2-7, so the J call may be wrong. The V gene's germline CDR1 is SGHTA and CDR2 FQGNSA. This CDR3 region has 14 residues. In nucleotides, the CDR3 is TGTGCCAGCAGCAAAGACTTACAGGGGGGCGAGCAGTACTTC. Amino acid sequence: CASSKDLQGGEQYF.

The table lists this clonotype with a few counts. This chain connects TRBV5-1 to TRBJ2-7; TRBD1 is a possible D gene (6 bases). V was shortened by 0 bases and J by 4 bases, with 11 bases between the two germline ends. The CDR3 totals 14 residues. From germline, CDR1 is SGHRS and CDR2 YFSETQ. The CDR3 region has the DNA TGCGCCAGCAGCTTGGACGGACAGAAATACGAGCAGTACTTC. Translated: CASSLDGQKYEQYF.

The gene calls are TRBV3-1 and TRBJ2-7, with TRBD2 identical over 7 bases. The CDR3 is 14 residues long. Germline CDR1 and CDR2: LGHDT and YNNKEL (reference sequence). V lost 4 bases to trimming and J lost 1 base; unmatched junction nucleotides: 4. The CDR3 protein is CASSRRGDSYEQYF. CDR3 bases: TGTGCCAGCAGCCGACGGGGGGATTCCTACGAGCAGTACTTC.

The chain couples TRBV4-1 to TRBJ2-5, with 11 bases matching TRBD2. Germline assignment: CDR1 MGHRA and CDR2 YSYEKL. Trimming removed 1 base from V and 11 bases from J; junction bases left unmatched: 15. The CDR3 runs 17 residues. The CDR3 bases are TGCGCCAGCAGCCAAGGAGGAACTAGCGGGAGTCGGAATGAGCAGTACTTC. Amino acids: CASSQGGTSGSRNEQYF.

CDR3 DNA sequence: TGTGCCAGCAGCGTAGACCCTAGCCCTAGTTCGTCCGAGCAGTACTTC. Residues: CASSVDPSPSSSEQYF. V is TRBV9 and J is TRBJ2-7; maybe TRBD2 (5 bases). The CDR3 loop spans 16 amino acids. CDR1 is SGDLS and CDR2 is YYNGEE in the germline V gene. The V gene lost 0 bases and the J gene lost 6 bases, with 19 bases spanning the gap. Filled out from reference TRBV9 and TRBJ2-7, the complete variable domain reads DSGVTQTPKHLITATGQRVTLRCSPRSGDLSVYWYQQSLDQGLQFLIQYYNGEERAKGNILERFSAQQFPDLHSELNLSSLELGDSALYFCASSVDPSPSSSEQYFGPGTRLTVT.

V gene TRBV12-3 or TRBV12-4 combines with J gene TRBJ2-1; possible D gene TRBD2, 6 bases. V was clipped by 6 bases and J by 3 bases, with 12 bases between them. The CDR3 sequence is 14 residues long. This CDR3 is CASRPSGFYNEQFF. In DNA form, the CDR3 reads TGTGCCAGCAGACCCAGCGGGTTCTACAATGAGCAGTTCTTC.

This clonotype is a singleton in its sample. This chain's CDR3 is CASSVRGAEFYGYTF. The CDR3 DNA reads TGTGCCAGCAGTGTGCGGGGAGCTGAGTTCTATGGCTACACCTTC. The chain joins TRBV12-3 or TRBV12-4 to TRBJ1-2; D remains unclear. V gave up 5 bases and J gave up 4 bases, with 17 bases separating them. The CDR3 is 15 amino acids.

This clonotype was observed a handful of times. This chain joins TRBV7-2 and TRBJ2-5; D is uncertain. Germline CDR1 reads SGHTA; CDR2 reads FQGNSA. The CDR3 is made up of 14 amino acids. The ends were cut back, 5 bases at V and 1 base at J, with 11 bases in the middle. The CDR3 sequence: CASSQTWGQETQYF. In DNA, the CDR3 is TGTGCCAGCAGCCAGACTTGGGGCCAAGAGACCCAGTACTTC. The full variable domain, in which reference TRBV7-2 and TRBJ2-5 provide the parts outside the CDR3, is GAGVSQSPSNKVTEKGKDVELRCDPISGHTALYWYRQSLGQGLEFLIYFQGNSAPDKSGLPSDRFSAERTGGSVSTLTIQRTQQEDSAVYLCASSQTWGQETQYFGPGTRLLVL.

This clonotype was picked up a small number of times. CDR3 DNA: TGTGCCAGCAGTTTAGCCGGCAGGGGGCGAAGGGGGCAGCCCCAGCATTTT. This sequence encodes CASSLAGRGRRGQPQHF. The rearrangement uses TRBV12-3 or TRBV12-4 and TRBJ1-5; 8 nucleotides line up with TRBD1. The CDR3 runs to 17 residues. With V trimmed by 0 bases and J by 7 bases, 11 bases remained unmatched.

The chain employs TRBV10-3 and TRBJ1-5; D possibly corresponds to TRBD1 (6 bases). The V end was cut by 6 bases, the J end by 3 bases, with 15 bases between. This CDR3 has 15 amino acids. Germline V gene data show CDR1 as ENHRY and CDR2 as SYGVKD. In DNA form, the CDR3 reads TGTGCCATCAGAGATGGGACAACCCCCAATCAGCCCCAGCATTTT. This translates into CAIRDGTTPNQPQHF.

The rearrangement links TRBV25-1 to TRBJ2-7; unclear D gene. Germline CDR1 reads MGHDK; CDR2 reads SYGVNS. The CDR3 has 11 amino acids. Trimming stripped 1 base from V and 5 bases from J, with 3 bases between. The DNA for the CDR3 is TGTGCCAGCAGTGAATTGAACGAGCAGTACTTC. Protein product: CASSELNEQYF.

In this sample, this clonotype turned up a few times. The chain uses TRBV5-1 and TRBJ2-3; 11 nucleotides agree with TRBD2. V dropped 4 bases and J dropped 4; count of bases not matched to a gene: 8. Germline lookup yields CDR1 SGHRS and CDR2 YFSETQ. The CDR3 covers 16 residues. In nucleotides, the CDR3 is TGCGCCAGCAGCCTCGGACTAGCGGGTTCATCAGATACGCAGTATTTT. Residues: CASSLGLAGSSDTQYF.

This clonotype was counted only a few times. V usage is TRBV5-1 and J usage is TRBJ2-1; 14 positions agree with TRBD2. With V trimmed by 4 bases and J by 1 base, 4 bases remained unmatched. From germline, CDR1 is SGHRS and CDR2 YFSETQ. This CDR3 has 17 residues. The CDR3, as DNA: TGCGCCAGCAGCCGCGGACTAGCGGGGGGTTCCTACAATGAGCAGTTCTTC. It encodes CASSRGLAGGSYNEQFF. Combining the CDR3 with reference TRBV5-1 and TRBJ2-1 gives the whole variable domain KAGVTQTPRYLIKTRGQQVTLSCSPISGHRSVSWYQQTPGQGLQFLFEYFSETQRNKGNFPGRFSGRQFSNSRSEMNVSTLELGDSALYLCASSRGLAGGSYNEQFFGPGTRLTVL.